This T cell receptor (beta chain) is drawn from a study of cytomegalovirus exposure and HLA in healthy donors. Study in general: Samples from HLA-typed donors yielded about 85 million unique TCRs in an early data release. Overall study results and limits: Later analysis identified several of the most significant clusters that appeared linked to common viral pathogens. Among TCR beta chains of equal frequency, HLA-associated ones were more clonally expanded in a later analysis. With later analysis, a missense DCLRE1C variant became linked to TCR beta V- and J-gene trimming.

CDR3 size: 11 residues. The V end was cut by 4 bases, the J end by 8 bases, with 11 bases between. Germline CDR1 DFQATT, CDR2 SNEGSKA (reference sequence). PCR was performed using 60 Vbeta and 13 Jbeta primers. Sequencing was performed with immunoSEQ multiplex PCR; in TCRdb, only in-frame clones are kept and a portion is missing. The sample holds under 250,000 clones, 82% seen once. Regarding this clone: Its antigen is currently unknown.

Sample: PBMCs. The chain uses TRBV20-1 and TRBJ1-2; D unresolved. This TCR was sampled from a woman between 40 and 50 years old in good health and CMV-seronegative. The CDR3 spells CSATRQTGYTF. DNA of the CDR3: TGCAGTGCTACCCGACAAACGGGCTACACCTTC.